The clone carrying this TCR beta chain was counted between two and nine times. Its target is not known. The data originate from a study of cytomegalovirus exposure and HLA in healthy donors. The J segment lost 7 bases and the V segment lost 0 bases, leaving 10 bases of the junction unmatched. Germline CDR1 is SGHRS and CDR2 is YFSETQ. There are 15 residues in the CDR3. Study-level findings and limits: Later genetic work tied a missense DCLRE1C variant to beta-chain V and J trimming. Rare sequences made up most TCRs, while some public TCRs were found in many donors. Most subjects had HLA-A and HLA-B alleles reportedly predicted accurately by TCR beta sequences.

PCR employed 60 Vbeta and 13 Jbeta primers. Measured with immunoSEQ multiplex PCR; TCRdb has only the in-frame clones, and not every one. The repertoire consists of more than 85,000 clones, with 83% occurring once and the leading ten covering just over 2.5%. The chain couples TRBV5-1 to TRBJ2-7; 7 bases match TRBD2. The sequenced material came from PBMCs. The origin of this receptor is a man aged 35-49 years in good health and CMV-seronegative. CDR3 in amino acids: CASSLEWGGVREQYF. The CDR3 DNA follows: TGCGCCAGCAGCTTGGAGTGGGGAGGGGTTCGGGAGCAGTACTTC.